Here is one T cell receptor (beta chain) with its context. Its matching antigen is unknown. These data come from a study of glioma-infiltrating T cells after dendritic cell vaccination. J was trimmed by 8 bases and V by 6 bases; bases with no gene match: 8. CDR1 is MNHNS, CDR2 SASEGT, per germline. The CDR3 has 15 residues. Libraries were prepared by immunoSEQ multiplex PCR; TCRdb keeps only in-frame clonotypes and omits some of them. This table has over 70,000 clones, over 70% appearing once. Patients had residual fresh-frozen tumor tissue and more than two years of survival data. None of the glioblastoma patients had an isocitrate dehydrogenase mutation. Study findings and constraints: Higher TCR clonality did not directly relate to longer survival. Higher pretreatment TIL content predicted longer progression-free time and survival.

The sample in question was blood, obtained before dendritic cell vaccination. The source of this sequence is a human donor with glioblastoma. The V gene is TRBV6-1, the J gene TRBJ1-4, with 11 bases lining up with TRBD1. The CDR3 coding sequence is TGTGCCAGCAGGGGGACAGGGGGATTCGGGGAAAAACTGTTTTTT. Protein product: CASRGTGGFGEKLFF.